This T cell receptor (beta chain) appears in the sequencing data of a study of blood T cell repertoires in COVID-19. Background on the study: The study drew acute and convalescent COVID-19 samples from the United States, Italy and Spain. In each case, the material was cDNA or gDNA derived from T cells, B-cell-depleted T cells, or PBMCs.

Authors' methods: Counts of nucleated cells, estimated from reference gene primer amplification, were obtained. Profiled with immunoSEQ multiplex PCR; TCRdb holds only in-frame clones, not every one. D and trimming come from the DNA, and the V and J calls and clone size come from that table. Of about 270,000 clones listed, over 75% are singletons. This clone came up a few times. Trimming pared 3 bases from V and 1 base from J, leaving 13 bases between. The CDR3 is 15 residues long. CDR1 and CDR2 (germline): MNHEY, SVGEGT. The sequencing sample was made of peripheral blood. The sequence came from a human donor in a cohort sampled during active COVID-19. The rearrangement uses TRBV6-2 or TRBV6-3 and TRBJ2-7; D is perhaps TRBD2 (5 bases). CDR3 DNA: TGTGCCAGCAGTTATGAGGGTGTTTTGTCCTACGAGCAGTACTTC. Translation gives CASSYEGVLSYEQYF.